The source of this T cell receptor beta chain is a study of T cells after yellow fever vaccination. This clonotype was counted between two and nine times. Each CDR3 protein gets one entry after TCRdb re-called the 5' RACE reads with MiXCR. This sample has a few hundred thousand distinct CDR3 sequences, with 7% to 10% found just once. CDR1 and CDR2 (germline): MNHNS, SASEGT. J was trimmed by 0 bases and V by 6 bases; bases with no gene match: 7. The CDR3 spans 16 residues. This TCR derives from a man younger than 35 who received the YFV17D yellow fever vaccine. The source material was PBMCs, sampled more than 40 days after the first yellow fever vaccination. This chain uses TRBV6-1 with TRBJ1-2, with TRBD1 identical over 10 bases. This chain's CDR3 is CASSGTGVGANYGYTF. CDR3 bases: TGTGCCAGCAGCGGGACAGGGGTGGGAGCTAACTATGGCTACACCTTC.